This T cell receptor beta chain was identified in a study of blood T cell repertoires in COVID-19. Study-level information: From T cells, B-cell-depleted T cells, or PBMCs came the material, which was cDNA or gDNA.

Assay used: immunoSEQ multiplex PCR; TCRdb lists only in-frame clones, some missing. Here the sample spans 55,000 to 75,000 clones, approximately 87% being singletons. Germline V gives CDR1 SGHRS, CDR2 YFSETQ. This CDR3 is 14 amino acids long. V lost 5 bases to trimming and J lost 5 bases, with 16 bases between them. The rearrangement links TRBV5-1 to TRBJ1-2; a possible D gene is TRBD1 (6 bases). The sample comprised peripheral blood. This receptor was identified in a man aged 50 or older with active COVID-19. CDR3 sequence reads: CASSWGRQVYGYTF. CDR3 nucleotide sequence: TGCGCCAGCAGTTGGGGGAGACAGGTGTATGGCTACACCTTC.